The 20 T cell receptor beta chains in this list originate from one sample, sequenced in a study of T cells in Graves' hyperthyroidism and ophthalmopathy. TCR beta CDR3 region amplification was performed from RNA transcripts. The primer set for the first-round RT-PCR of the TCR CDR3 was HTBI. In TCRdb, the multiplex PCR reads were re-called with MiXCR into one record per CDR3 protein. The sample has 300,000 to 450,000 distinct CDR3 sequences; roughly 18% are singletons. Material for sequencing was blood. The receptors shown here come from a man aged 18 to 30 with Graves' ophthalmopathy.

There are a few counts of this clonotype. The chain links TRBV11-2 to TRBJ2-3; weak D call: TRBD2 (7 bases). Germline lookup yields CDR1 SGHAT and CDR2 FQNNGV. The CDR3 sequence is 18 residues long. V was trimmed by 0 bases and J by 5 bases, leaving 21 bases between them. CDR3 protein: CASSLDLAVGGPLDTQYF. For the CDR3, the DNA is TGTGCCAGCAGCTTAGATCTAGCAGTGGGGGGGCCATTAGATACGCAGTATTTT.

The V gene is TRBV6-1, the J gene TRBJ1-5; no reliable D call. CDR1 is MNHNS, CDR2 SASEGT, per germline. This CDR3 region has 13 residues. Trimming took 6 bases from V and 5 from J, leaving 11 bases between them. CDR3 in amino acids: CASRRWDDQPQHF. The DNA of the CDR3 is TGTGCCAGCAGACGGTGGGATGATCAGCCCCAGCATTTT.

This clonotype was recorded many times. The rearrangement links TRBV12-3 or TRBV12-4 to TRBJ1-3; tentative D call: TRBD1 (5 bases). Deletions cut 3 bases from V and 3 bases from J, with 15 bases between. The length of the CDR3 is 16 residues. The CDR3 loop reads CASSLGRSLFGNTIYF. DNA for the CDR3: TGTGCCAGCAGTTTGGGGCGGTCCCTCTTTGGAAACACCATATATTTT.

This clonotype was counted many times. The V call is TRBV11-2, the J call TRBJ2-1; D is perhaps TRBD2 (5 bases). This CDR3 contains 13 residues. Trimming pared 6 bases from V and 4 bases from J, leaving 10 bases between. Germline V gene sequence: CDR1 SGHAT, CDR2 FQNNGV. In DNA form, the CDR3 reads TGTGCCAGCAGGCGAGCGGCTTACAATGAGCAGTTCTTC. Protein sequence: CASRRAAYNEQFF.

This clonotype was observed at least ten times. The chain joins TRBV6-1 to TRBJ1-1; D is unclear. The CDR3 is 14 residues long. V shed 6 bases and J shed 1 base, with 12 bases lying between them. Germline loops: CDR1 MNHNS, CDR2 SASEGT. The CDR3 is CASRAQERNTEAFF. CDR3 DNA: TGTGCCAGCAGGGCCCAGGAACGGAACACTGAAGCTTTCTTT.

This clonotype was seen more than once but under ten times. The chain uses TRBV7-9 and TRBJ1-2; 7 nucleotides agree with TRBD1. The CDR3 sequence is 13 residues long. In germline, CDR1 is SEHNR, CDR2 FQNEAQ (reference sequence). J lost 7 bases, V lost 1 base, and 3 bases had no gene match. CDR3 DNA: TGTGCCAGCAGCTTAGAAGGGGACAGTGGCTACACCTTC. Its protein is CASSLEGDSGYTF.

Many counts were recorded for this clonotype. The V gene is TRBV7-8, the J gene TRBJ2-3, with TRBD1 identical over 8 bases. CDR3 length equals 15 residues. Germline-derived CDR1 and CDR2 are SGHVS and FQNEAQ. V trimming: 6 bases; J trimming: 1 base; junction bases outside the gene matches: 6. As DNA, the CDR3 is TGTGCCAGCAGTCAACCGGGACAGGGCACAGATACGCAGTATTTT. Residues: CASSQPGQGTDTQYF. Supplemented by reference TRBV7-8 and TRBJ2-3, the full variable domain reads GAGVSQSPRYKVAKRGQDVALRCDPISGHVSLFWYQQALGQGPEFLTYFQNEAQLDKSGLPSDRFFAERPEGSVSTLKIQRTQQEDSAVYLCASSQPGQGTDTQYFGPGTRLTVL.

There are a few counts of this clonotype. The chain links TRBV4-1 to TRBJ1-6; D unresolved. This CDR3 has 15 residues. Germline CDR1 is MGHRA and CDR2 is YSYEKL. V lost 1 base and J lost 10, with 14 bases in between. CDR3 loop: CASSQGWRGGSPLHF. CDR3 DNA sequence: TGCGCCAGCAGCCAAGGGTGGCGGGGAGGGTCACCCCTCCACTTT.

This clonotype has at least ten counts. The chain recombines TRBV10-3 with TRBJ2-5, with D hard to call. This CDR3 region has 11 residues. The ends were cut back, 7 bases at V and 0 bases at J, with 3 bases in the middle. Germline V gene lookup returns CDR1 ENHRY and CDR2 SYGVKD. The CDR3 nucleotides are TGTGCCATCAACTACCAAGAGACCCAGTACTTC. It yields the protein CAINYQETQYF.

This clonotype was detected ten times or more. This chain uses TRBV27 with TRBJ2-1, with D maybe TRBD2 (6 bases). Germline CDR1 reads MNHEY; CDR2 reads SMNVEV (reference sequence). Trimming took off 2 bases at V and 4 bases at J, with 12 bases between the two ends. CDR3 length equals 15 residues. CDR3 in DNA: TGTGCCAGCAGTTTACTCGGGGGACCTTACAATGAGCAGTTCTTC. This translates into CASSLLGGPYNEQFF.

This clonotype was recorded many times. J is TRBJ1-2 and V is TRBV5-1, with TRBD1 matching 8 bases. This CDR3 spans 15 amino acids. Losses at the gene ends were 4 bases for V and 2 bases for J; bases not matched to a gene: 7. Looked up from germline, CDR1 is SGHRS and CDR2 is YFSETQ. The CDR3 loop is CASSLRTGNNYGYTF. Written as DNA, the CDR3 is TGCGCCAGCAGCCTCCGGACAGGGAACAACTATGGCTACACCTTC.

This clonotype was counted between two and nine times. This chain joins TRBV19 and TRBJ1-1; no reliable D call. Germline loops: CDR1 LNHDA, CDR2 SQIVND (reference sequence). The V end was cut by 5 bases, the J end by 0 bases, with 13 bases between. The CDR3 sequence is 15 residues long. The CDR3, as DNA: TGTGCCAGTAGTGGACTAACAAGACTGAACACTGAAGCTTTCTTT. Its translation: CASSGLTRLNTEAFF. The full variable domain, in which reference TRBV19 and TRBJ1-1 provide the parts outside the CDR3, is DGGITQSPKYLFRKEGQNVTLSCEQNLNHDAMYWYRQDPGQGLRLIYYSQIVNDFQKGDIAEGYSVSREKKESFPLTVTSAQKNPTAFYLCASSGLTRLNTEAFFGQGTRLTVV.

This clonotype was seen a handful of times. This may come from a read error, since a much larger clone is one base off. CDR3 in DNA: TGTGCCAGCAAATTGGGGGGCAGGACCACCGGCGGGAAGCTGTTTTTT. Amino acids: CASKLGGRTTGGKLFF. This chain connects TRBV7-2 to TRBJ2-2, with D possibly being TRBD1 or TRBD2 (6 bases each). CDR3 length equals 16 residues. CDR1 is SGHTA, CDR2 FQGNSA, per germline.

The V and J genes are TRBV12-3 or TRBV12-4 and TRBJ2-5, with D perhaps TRBD1 or TRBD2 (5 bases each). V was pared by 3 bases and J by 5 bases, with 13 bases between. The CDR3 totals 14 residues. DNA of the CDR3: TGTGCCAGCAGTTTGTCGGGGCTAACGGAGACCCAGTACTTC. This encodes CASSLSGLTETQYF.

At least ten counts were recorded for this clonotype. This rearrangement joins TRBV27 to TRBJ1-5; D gene ambiguous. V gave up 2 bases and J gave up 4 bases, with 9 bases separating them. The CDR3 has 14 residues. CDR1 is MNHEY and CDR2 is SMNVEV in the germline V gene (reference sequence). The CDR3 nucleotides are TGTGCCAGCAGTTTAAGTCGAGGAAATCAGCCCCAGCATTTT. It translates to CASSLSRGNQPQHF.

The rearrangement joins TRBV11-3 to TRBJ2-7; D is unresolved. Germline CDR1 and CDR2: SGHNT and YENEEA. Between the trimmed V and J ends, which lost 4 bases and 5 bases, there was a span of 9 bases. CDR3 size: 12 residues. DNA for the CDR3: TGTGCCAGCAGCTCCCCCTTGAACGAGCAGTACTTC. This codes for CASSSPLNEQYF.

This clonotype was seen many times. The chain carries TRBV12-3 or TRBV12-4 and TRBJ2-5; D might be TRBD2 (5 bases). The CDR3 sequence is 15 residues long. The V gene lost 0 bases and the J gene lost 6 bases, with 14 bases spanning the gap. CDR3 loop: CASSLADIAGKTQYF. In DNA, the CDR3 is TGTGCCAGCAGTTTAGCCGACATTGCCGGGAAGACCCAGTACTTC.

The sample holds a few counts of this clonotype. V is TRBV6-1 and J is TRBJ2-7; maybe TRBD1 (6 bases). The length of the CDR3 is 15 residues. The germline V gene encodes CDR1 MNHNS and CDR2 SASEGT. Trimming removed 4 bases at V and 6 bases at J, with 19 bases between. CDR3: CASSAGLTGPGEQYF. CDR3 nucleotide sequence: TGTGCCAGCAGTGCAGGTTTGACAGGACCAGGCGAGCAGTACTTC.

The chain carries TRBV5-1 and TRBJ2-3; 8 nucleotides agree with TRBD1. Unmatched junction bases numbered 3, after V lost 3 bases and J lost 0 bases. CDR1 is SGHRS, CDR2 YFSETQ, per germline. This CDR3 region has 15 residues. DNA for the CDR3: TGCGCCAGCAGCTCCAGGGGGCATAGCACAGATACGCAGTATTTT. Protein product: CASSSRGHSTDTQYF.

V and J are TRBV20-1 and TRBJ1-1; weak D call: TRBD1 (5 bases). The CDR3 is made up of 15 amino acids. Trimming took 0 bases from V and 4 from J, leaving 15 bases between them. CDR1 is DFQATT, CDR2 SNEGSKA, per germline (reference sequence). In DNA, the CDR3 is TGCAGTGCTAGAGACTTTAACAGGTTGGGCACTGAAGCTTTCTTT. This sequence encodes CSARDFNRLGTEAFF.